The present T cell receptor (beta chain) was sequenced within a study of blood T cell repertoires in COVID-19. Generated by immunoSEQ multiplex PCR, the TCRdb table keeps only in-frame clones and is missing some. The sample lists some 180,000 clones; about nine tenths were seen once. CDR1 is MNHEY, CDR2 SVGAGI, per germline. After removal of 0 bases from V and 14 bases from J, the junction contained 10 bases not matched to a gene. There are 15 residues in the CDR3. The V call is TRBV6-5, the J call TRBJ1-6; 7 positions match TRBD1. Sequenced sample: peripheral blood. This sequence originates from a man aged 40-49 years with acute or convalescent COVID-19. In nucleotides, the CDR3 is TGTGCCAGCAGTTACTCGAAAAGGGGGCGCGGGACCCTCCACTTT. This sequence encodes CASSYSKRGRGTLHF.